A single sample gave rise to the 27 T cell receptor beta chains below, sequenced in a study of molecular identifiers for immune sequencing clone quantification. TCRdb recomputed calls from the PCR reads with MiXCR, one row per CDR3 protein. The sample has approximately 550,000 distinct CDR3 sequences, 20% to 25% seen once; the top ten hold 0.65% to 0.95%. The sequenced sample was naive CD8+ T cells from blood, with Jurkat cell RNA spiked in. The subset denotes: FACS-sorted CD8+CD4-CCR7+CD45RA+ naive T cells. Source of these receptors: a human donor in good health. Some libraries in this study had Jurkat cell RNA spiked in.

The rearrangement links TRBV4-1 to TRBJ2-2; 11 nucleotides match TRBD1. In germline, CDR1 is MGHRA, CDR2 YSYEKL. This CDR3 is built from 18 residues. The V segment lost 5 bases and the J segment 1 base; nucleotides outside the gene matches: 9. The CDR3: CASSSKPGTGGNTGELFF. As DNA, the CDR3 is TGCGCCAGCAGCTCCAAGCCCGGGACAGGGGGGAACACCGGGGAGCTGTTTTTT.

CDR3 sequence (DNA): TGCAGTGCAAGGGGGGGGACAGGGGGATACGAGCAGTACTTC. This sequence encodes CSARGGTGGYEQYF. V and J are TRBV20-1 and TRBJ2-7; 11 nucleotides align to TRBD1. V trimming: 6 bases; J trimming: 4 bases; junction bases outside the gene matches: 8. This CDR3 contains 14 residues. Germline CDR1 is DFQATT and CDR2 is SNEGSKA (reference sequence).

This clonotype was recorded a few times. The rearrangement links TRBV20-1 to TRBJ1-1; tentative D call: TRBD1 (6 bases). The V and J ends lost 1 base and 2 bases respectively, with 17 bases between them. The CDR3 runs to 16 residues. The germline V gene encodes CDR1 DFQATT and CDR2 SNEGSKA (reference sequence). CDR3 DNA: TGCAGTGCTAGAGGACCGCCGACAGGAAGAAACACTGAAGCTTTCTTT. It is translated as CSARGPPTGRNTEAFF.

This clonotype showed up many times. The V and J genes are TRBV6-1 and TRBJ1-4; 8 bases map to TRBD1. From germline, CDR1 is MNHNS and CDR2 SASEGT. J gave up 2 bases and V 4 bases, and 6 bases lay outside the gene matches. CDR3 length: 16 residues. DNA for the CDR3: TGTGCCAGCAGTGCCTGGACAGGGAGGACTAATGAAAAACTGTTTTTT. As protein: CASSAWTGRTNEKLFF.

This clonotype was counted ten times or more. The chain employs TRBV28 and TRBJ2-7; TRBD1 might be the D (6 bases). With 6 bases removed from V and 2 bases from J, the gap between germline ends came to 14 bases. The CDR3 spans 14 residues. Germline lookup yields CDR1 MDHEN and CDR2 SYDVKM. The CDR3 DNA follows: TGTGCCAGCAGACCCAGGGGCGACACCTACGAGCAGTACTTC. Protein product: CASRPRGDTYEQYF.

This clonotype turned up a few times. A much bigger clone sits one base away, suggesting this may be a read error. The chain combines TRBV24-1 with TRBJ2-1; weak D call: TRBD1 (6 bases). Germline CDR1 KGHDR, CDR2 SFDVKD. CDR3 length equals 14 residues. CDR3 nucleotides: TGTGCCTCCAGTGGTAAAGGACAGACCAATGAGCAGTTCTTC. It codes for CASSGKGQTNEQFF.

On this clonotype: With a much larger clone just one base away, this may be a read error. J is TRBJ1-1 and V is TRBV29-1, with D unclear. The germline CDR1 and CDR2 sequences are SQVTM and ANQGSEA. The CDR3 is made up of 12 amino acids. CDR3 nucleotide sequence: TGCGGCGTTGAACTGATGAACACTGAAGCTTTCTTT. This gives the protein CGVELMNTEAFF.

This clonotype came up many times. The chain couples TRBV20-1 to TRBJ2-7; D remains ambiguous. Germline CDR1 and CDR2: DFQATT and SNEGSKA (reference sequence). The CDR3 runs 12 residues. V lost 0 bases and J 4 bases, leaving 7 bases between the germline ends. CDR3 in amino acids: CSARDMGYEQYF. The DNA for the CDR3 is TGCAGTGCTAGAGATATGGGGTACGAGCAGTACTTC.

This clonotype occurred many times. The CDR3 loop reads CASSSDTKLNSPLHF. In nucleotides, the CDR3 is TGTGCCAGTAGTTCAGACACAAAGTTGAATTCACCCCTCCACTTT. The chain joins TRBV19 to TRBJ1-6; D unresolved. V was shortened by 5 bases and J by 7 bases, with 15 bases between the two germline ends. The germline V gene encodes CDR1 LNHDA and CDR2 SQIVND (reference sequence). The CDR3 runs to 15 residues.

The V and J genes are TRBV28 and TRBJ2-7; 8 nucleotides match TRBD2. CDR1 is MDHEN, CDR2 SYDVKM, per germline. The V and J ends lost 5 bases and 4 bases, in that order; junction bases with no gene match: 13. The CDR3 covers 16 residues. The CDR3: CASSPATSGRPYEQYF. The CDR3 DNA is TGTGCCAGCAGTCCTGCTACTAGCGGACGACCATACGAGCAGTACTTC.

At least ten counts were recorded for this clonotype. This chain's CDR3 is CATSDFIGDTQYF. The CDR3 DNA sequence: TGTGCCACCAGTGATTTTATCGGTGATACGCAGTATTTT. The V gene is TRBV24-1, the J gene TRBJ2-3; D uncertain. The germline V and J ends were trimmed by 1 base and 6 bases, with 7 bases remaining between them. Germline values: CDR1 KGHDR, CDR2 SFDVKD. The CDR3 sequence is 13 residues long.

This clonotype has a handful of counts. The CDR3 spells CASSAPTELTDTQYF. For the CDR3, the DNA is TGTGCCAGCAGCGCCCCAACGGAACTCACAGATACGCAGTATTTT. The chain uses TRBV9 and TRBJ2-3; D unclear. CDR3 length: 15 residues. Looked up from germline, CDR1 is SGDLS and CDR2 is YYNGEE. The V gene lost 3 bases and the J gene lost 2 bases, with 13 bases spanning the gap. The full variable domain, completed using reference TRBV9 and TRBJ2-3, is DSGVTQTPKHLITATGQRVTLRCSPRSGDLSVYWYQQSLDQGLQFLIQYYNGEERAKGNILERFSAQQFPDLHSELNLSSLELGDSALYFCASSAPTELTDTQYFGPGTRLTVL.

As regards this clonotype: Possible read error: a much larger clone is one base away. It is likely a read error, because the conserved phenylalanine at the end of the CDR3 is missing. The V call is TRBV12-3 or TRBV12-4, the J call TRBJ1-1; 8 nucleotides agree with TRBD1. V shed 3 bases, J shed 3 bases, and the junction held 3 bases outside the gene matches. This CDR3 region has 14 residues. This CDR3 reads CASSFRQGYTEAFC. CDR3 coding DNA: TGTGCCAGCAGTTTCCGACAGGGGTACACTGAAGCTTTCTGT.

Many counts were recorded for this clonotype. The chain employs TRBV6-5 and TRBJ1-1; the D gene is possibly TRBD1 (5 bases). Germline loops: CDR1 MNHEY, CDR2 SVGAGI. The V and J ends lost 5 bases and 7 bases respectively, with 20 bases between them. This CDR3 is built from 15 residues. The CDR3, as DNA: TGTGCCAGCAGTCACCAACCAGGGAGTGTAAATGAAGCTTTCTTT. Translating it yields CASSHQPGSVNEAFF.

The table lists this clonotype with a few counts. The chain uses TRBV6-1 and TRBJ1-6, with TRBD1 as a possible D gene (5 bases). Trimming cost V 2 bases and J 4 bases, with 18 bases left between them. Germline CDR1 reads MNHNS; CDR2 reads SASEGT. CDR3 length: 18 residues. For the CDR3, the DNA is TGTGCCAGCAGTGAACTACCGGGACTAATAACATATAATTCACCCCTCCACTTT. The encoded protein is CASSELPGLITYNSPLHF.

DNA for the CDR3: TGTGCCAGCAGGAACACAGGGTTATGGGAAAAACTGTTTTTT. This translates into CASRNTGLWEKLFF. The chain recombines TRBV2 with TRBJ1-4; D possibly corresponds to TRBD1 (6 bases). This CDR3 has 14 amino acids. Trimming left V 6 bases short and J 8 bases short, with 16 bases between. The germline CDR1 and CDR2 sequences are SNHLY and FYNNEI.

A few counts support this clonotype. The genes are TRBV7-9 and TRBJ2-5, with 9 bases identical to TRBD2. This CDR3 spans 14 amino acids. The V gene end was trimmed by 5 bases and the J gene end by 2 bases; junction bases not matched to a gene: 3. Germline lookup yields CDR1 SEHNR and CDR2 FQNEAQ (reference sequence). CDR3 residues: CASSRLAEQETQYF. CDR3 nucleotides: TGTGCCAGCAGCCGACTAGCGGAACAAGAGACCCAGTACTTC.

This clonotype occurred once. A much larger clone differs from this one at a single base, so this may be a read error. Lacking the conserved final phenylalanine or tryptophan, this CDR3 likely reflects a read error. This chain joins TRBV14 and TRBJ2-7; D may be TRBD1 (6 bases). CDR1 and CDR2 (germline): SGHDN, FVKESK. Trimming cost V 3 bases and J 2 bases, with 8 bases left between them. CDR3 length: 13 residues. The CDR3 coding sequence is TGTGCCAGCAGCCATGGACAGCCCTACGAGCAGTACCTC. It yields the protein CASSHGQPYEQYL.

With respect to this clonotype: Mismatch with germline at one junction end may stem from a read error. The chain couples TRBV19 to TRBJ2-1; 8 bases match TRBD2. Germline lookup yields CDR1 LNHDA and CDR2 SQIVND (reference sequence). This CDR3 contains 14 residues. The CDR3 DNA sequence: TGTGCCAGTAGTATTAGCGGGAACTACGATGAGCAGTTCTTC. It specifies CASSISGNYDEQFF.

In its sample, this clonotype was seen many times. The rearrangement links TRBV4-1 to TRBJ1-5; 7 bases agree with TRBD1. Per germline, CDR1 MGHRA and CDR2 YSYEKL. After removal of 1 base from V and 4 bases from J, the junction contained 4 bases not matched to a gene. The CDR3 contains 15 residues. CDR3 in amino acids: CASSQGQGWNQPQHF. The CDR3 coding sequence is TGCGCCAGCAGCCAAGGACAGGGTTGGAATCAGCCCCAGCATTTT.

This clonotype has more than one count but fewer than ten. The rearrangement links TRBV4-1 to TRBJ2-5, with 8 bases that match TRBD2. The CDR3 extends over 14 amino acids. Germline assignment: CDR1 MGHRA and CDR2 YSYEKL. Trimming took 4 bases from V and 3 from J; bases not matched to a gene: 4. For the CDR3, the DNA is TGCGCCAGCAGCCCGGGGGGGCTAGAAGAGACCCAGTACTTC. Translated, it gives CASSPGGLEETQYF.

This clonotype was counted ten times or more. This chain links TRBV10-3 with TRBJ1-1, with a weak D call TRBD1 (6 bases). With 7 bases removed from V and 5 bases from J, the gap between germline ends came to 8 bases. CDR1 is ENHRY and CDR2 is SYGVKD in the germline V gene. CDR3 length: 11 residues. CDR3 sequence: CAIMRGTEAFF. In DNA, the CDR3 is TGTGCCATCATGAGGGGGACTGAAGCTTTCTTT.

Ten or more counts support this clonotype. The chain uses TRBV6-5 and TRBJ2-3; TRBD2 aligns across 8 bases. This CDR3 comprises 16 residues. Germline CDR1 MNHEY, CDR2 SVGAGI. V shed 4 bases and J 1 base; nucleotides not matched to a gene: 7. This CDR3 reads CASSFSQAGGTDTQYF. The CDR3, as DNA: TGTGCCAGCAGTTTCTCTCAAGCGGGAGGCACAGATACGCAGTATTTT.

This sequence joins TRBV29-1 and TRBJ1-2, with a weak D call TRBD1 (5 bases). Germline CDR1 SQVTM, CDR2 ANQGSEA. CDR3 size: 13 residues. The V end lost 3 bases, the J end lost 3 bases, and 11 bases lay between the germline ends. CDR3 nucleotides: TGCAGCGTTGAGGGACGCAAGGACTATGGCTACACCTTC. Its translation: CSVEGRKDYGYTF.

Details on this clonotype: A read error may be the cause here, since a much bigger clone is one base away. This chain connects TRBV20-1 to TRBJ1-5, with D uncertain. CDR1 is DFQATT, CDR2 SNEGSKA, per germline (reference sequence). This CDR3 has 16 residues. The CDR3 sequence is CSARGRVGSSNRPQHF. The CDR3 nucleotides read TGCAGTGCTAGGGGGAGGGTCGGTTCGAGCAATCGGCCCCAGCATTTT.

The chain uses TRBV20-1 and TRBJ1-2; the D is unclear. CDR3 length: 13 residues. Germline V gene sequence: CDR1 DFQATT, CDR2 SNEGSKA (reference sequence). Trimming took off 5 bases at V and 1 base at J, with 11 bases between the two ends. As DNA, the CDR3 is TGCAGTGCTGAGGAACAGATTAACTATGGCTACACCTTC. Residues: CSAEEQINYGYTF.

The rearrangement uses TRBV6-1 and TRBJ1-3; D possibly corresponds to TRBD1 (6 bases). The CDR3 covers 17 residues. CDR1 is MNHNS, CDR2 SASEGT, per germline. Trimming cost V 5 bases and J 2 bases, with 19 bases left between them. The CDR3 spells CASSSLRTGNAGNTIYF. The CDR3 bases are TGTGCCAGCAGTTCCCTCAGAACAGGGAATGCTGGAAACACCATATATTTT.